One T cell receptor beta chain is described in this entry. V lost 1 base, J lost 5 bases, and 14 bases lay in between. The CDR3 spans 15 residues. CDR1 SGHVS and CDR2 FQNEAQ come from the germline V gene. This entry belongs to a study of blood T cell repertoires in COVID-19. About the research overall: Samples of COVID-19 (acute and convalescent) were obtained from the United States, Italy and Spain. PBMCs, B-cell-depleted T cells, or T cells provided the cDNA or gDNA that made up the material.

Under the authors' procedure: Reference gene primers were amplified, and this amplification served to estimate nucleated cell counts. Produced via immunoSEQ multiplex PCR; TCRdb's table is partial and in-frame only. That table is the source of V, J and clone size, and D and trimming were worked out from the DNA. The data contain 160,000 or so clones, more than 75% of them singletons. The chain has TRBV7-8 and TRBJ1-2; D is perhaps TRBD1 (6 bases). Sequencing used peripheral blood. The receptor was derived from a man between 60 and 75 years old with active or convalescent COVID-19. The CDR3 DNA reads as TGTGCCAGCAGCTTAGACCTAGATCAGGGGTATGGCTACACCTTC. This gives the protein CASSLDLDQGYGYTF.